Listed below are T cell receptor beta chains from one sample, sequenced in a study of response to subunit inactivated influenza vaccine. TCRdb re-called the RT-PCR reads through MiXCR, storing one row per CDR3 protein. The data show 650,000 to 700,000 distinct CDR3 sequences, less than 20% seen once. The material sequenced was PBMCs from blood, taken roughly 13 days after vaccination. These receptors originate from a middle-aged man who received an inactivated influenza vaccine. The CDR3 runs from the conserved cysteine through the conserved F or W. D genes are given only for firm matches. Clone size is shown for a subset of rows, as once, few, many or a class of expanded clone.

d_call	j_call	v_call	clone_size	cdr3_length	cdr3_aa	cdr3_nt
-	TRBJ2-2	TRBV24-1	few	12	CATRRGDGELFF	TGTGCCACCAGACGGGGAGACGGGGAGCTGTTTTTT
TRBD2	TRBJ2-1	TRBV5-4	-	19	CASSLAGGYQGQISDEQFF	TGTGCCAGCAGCTTGGCGGGGGGATATCAGGGTCAGATAAGCGATGAGCAGTTCTTC
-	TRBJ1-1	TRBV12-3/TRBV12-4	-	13	CASSHSIEMEAFF	TGTGCCAGCAGTCATTCTATTGAGATGGAGGCTTTCTTT
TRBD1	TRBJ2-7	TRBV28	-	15	CASSYPGQGAYEQYF	TGTGCCAGCAGTTACCCGGGACAGGGGGCCTACGAGCAGTACTTC
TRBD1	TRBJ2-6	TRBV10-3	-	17	CAIWPGQGASGANVLTF	TGTGCCATCTGGCCGGGACAGGGGGCGTCTGGGGCCAACGTCCTGACTTTC
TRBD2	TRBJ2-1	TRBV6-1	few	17	CASKISGRARMYNEQFF	TGTGCCAGCAAGATTAGCGGGAGGGCCAGGATGTACAATGAGCAGTTCTTC
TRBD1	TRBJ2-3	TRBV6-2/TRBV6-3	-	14	CASRGTGAADTQYF	TGTGCCAGCAGAGGGACAGGGGCGGCGGATACGCAGTATTTT
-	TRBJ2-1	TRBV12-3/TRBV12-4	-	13	CASSFEFSNEQFF	TGTGCCAGCAGTTTCGAGTTTAGCAATGAGCAGTTCTTC
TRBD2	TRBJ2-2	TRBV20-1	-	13	CSVGGRWSGELFF	TGCAGTGTCGGCGGGAGGTGGTCCGGGGAGCTGTTTTTT
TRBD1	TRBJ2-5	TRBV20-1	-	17	CSARPPPGQGERETQYF	TGCAGTGCTAGACCTCCCCCGGGACAGGGAGAAAGAGAGACCCAGTACTTC
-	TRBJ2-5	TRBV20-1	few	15	CSASLPGRSQETQYF	TGCAGTGCTAGCCTCCCTGGGCGGAGCCAAGAGACCCAGTACTTC
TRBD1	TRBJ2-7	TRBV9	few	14	CASSPRQGPYEQYF	TGTGCCAGCAGCCCCCGACAGGGGCCCTACGAGCAGTACTTC
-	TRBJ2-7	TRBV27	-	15	CASSQGGALWDEQYF	TGTGCCAGCAGTCAGGGGGGGGCCCTGTGGGACGAGCAGTACTTC
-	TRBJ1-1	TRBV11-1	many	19	CASSLGRVFPPSPPTEAFF	TGTGCCAGCAGCTTAGGAAGGGTTTTTCCCCCATCTCCCCCAACTGAAGCTTTCTTT
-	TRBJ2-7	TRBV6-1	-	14	CASQDQGIIYEQYF	TGTGCCAGCCAAGACCAGGGGATCATCTACGAGCAGTACTTC
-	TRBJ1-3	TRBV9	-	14	CASSVVGGGNTIYF	TGTGCCAGCAGCGTAGTAGGTGGGGGAAACACCATATATTTT
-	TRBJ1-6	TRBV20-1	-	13	CSALISYNSPLHF	TGCAGTGCCCTGATCTCCTATAATTCACCCCTCCACTTT
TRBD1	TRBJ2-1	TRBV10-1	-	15	CASSDYRQGKNEQFF	TGCGCCAGCAGTGATTATCGACAGGGGAAGAATGAGCAGTTCTTC
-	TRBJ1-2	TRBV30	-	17	CAWSGLGRLSPNYGYTF	TGTGCCTGGAGTGGCCTCGGTAGACTGTCACCGAACTATGGCTACACCTTC
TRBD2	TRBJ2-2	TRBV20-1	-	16	CSARGVGLAETGELFF	TGCAGTGCTAGAGGGGTCGGACTAGCGGAGACCGGGGAGCTGTTTTTT
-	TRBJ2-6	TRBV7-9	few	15	CASSSGTSGANVLTF	TGTGCCAGCAGCTCTGGGACCTCTGGGGCCAACGTCCTGACTTTC
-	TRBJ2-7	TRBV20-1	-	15	CSARGFWRRDVEQYF	TGCAGTGCTAGAGGCTTTTGGCGGCGAGACGTCGAGCAGTACTTC
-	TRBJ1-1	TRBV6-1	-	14	CASSPRPRNTEAFF	TGTGCCAGCAGCCCCAGGCCCAGGAACACTGAAGCTTTCTTT
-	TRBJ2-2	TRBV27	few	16	CASREWGALETGELFF	TGTGCCAGCAGAGAGTGGGGGGCTCTAGAGACCGGGGAGCTGTTTTTT
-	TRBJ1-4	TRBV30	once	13	CAWTKATNEKLFF	TGTGCCTGGACGAAGGCAACTAATGAAAAACTGTTTTTT
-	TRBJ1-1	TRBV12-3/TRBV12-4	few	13	CASSSLQGTEAFF	TGTGCCAGCAGTTCCCTGCAGGGCACTGAAGCTTTCTTT
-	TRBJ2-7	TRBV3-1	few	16	CASSQEAAHSSYEQYF	TGTGCCAGCAGCCAAGAGGCGGCCCATAGCTCCTACGAGCAGTACTTC
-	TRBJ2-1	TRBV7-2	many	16	CASSLSRFSSYNEQFF	TGTGCCAGCAGCTTAAGTAGGTTTAGCTCCTACAATGAGCAGTTCTTC
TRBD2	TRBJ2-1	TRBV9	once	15	CASSHGGSGYNEQFF	TGTGCCAGCAGCCATGGCGGGAGCGGGTACAATGAGCAGTTCTTC
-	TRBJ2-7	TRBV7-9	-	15	CASSFPGRKPYEQYF	TGTGCCAGCAGCTTTCCCGGCCGGAAACCCTACGAGCAGTACTTC
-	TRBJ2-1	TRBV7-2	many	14	CASSRGSNVNEQFF	TGTGCCAGCAGCCGAGGTTCTAATGTAAATGAGCAGTTCTTC
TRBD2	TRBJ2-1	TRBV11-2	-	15	CASSWAWGGENEQFF	TGTGCCAGCAGCTGGGCTTGGGGGGGGGAGAATGAGCAGTTCTTC
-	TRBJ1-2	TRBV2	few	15	CASSDLGQSGYGYTF	TGTGCCAGCAGTGATCTCGGGCAGTCTGGATATGGCTACACCTTC
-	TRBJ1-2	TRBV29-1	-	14	CSVGKQGESYGYTF	TGCAGCGTTGGTAAACAGGGAGAGAGCTATGGCTACACCTTC
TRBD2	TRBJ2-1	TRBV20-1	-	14	CSALAGGAYNEQFF	TGCAGTGCTCTAGCGGGGGGGGCCTACAATGAGCAGTTCTTC
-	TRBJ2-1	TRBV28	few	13	CASSLTPWGEQFF	TGTGCCAGCAGCCTGACCCCTTGGGGTGAGCAGTTCTTC
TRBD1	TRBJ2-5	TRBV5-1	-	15	CASRGFRDSEETQYF	TGCGCCAGCAGAGGTTTCCGGGACAGCGAAGAGACCCAGTACTTC
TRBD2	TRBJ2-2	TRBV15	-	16	CATSRDAAGGTGELFF	TGTGCCACCAGCAGAGACGCGGCGGGGGGAACCGGGGAGCTGTTTTTT
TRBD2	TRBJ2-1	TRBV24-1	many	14	CATSDWGLAGEQFF	TGTGCCACCAGTGATTGGGGACTAGCGGGCGAGCAGTTCTTC
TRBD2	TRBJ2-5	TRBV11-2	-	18	CASSLRRERERLEETQYF	TGTGCCAGCAGCTTAAGGCGGGAGCGGGAGAGGTTAGAAGAGACCCAGTACTTC
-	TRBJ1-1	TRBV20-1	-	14	CSAPDFRVRTEAFF	TGCAGTGCTCCCGACTTCAGGGTGAGGACTGAAGCTTTCTTT
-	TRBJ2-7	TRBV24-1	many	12	CATSELGWEQYF	TGTGCCACCAGTGAATTGGGGTGGGAGCAGTACTTC
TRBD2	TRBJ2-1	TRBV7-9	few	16	CASSSAGGRSYNEQFF	TGTGCCAGCAGCTCGGCGGGAGGGAGGTCCTACAATGAGCAGTTCTTC
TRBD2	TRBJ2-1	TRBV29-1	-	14	CSVEGGTSVDEQFF	TGCAGCGTTGAAGGGGGGACTAGCGTCGATGAGCAGTTCTTC
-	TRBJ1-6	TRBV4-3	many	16	CASSQEWEPYNSPLHF	TGCGCCAGCAGCCAAGAATGGGAACCCTATAATTCACCCCTCCACTTT
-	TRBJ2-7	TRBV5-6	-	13	CASTLDRTYEQYF	TGTGCCAGCACCCTGGACCGGACCTACGAGCAGTACTTC
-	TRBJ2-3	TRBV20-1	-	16	CSARGPISIVTDTQYF	TGCAGTGCTAGAGGACCTATCTCAATTGTCACAGATACGCAGTATTTT
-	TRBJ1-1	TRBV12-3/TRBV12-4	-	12	CASKRSDTEAFF	TGTGCCAGCAAGAGGTCAGATACTGAAGCTTTCTTT
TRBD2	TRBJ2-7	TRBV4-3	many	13	CASSQQRGYEQYF	TGCGCCAGCAGCCAGCAGCGGGGCTACGAGCAGTACTTC
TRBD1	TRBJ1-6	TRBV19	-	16	CASTLGQGFYNSPLHF	TGTGCCAGTACCCTCGGACAGGGGTTCTATAATTCACCCCTCCACTTT
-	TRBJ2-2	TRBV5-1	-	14	CASSWGSNTGELFF	TGCGCCAGCAGCTGGGGATCGAACACCGGGGAGCTGTTTTTT
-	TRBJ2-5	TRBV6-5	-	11	CATRLGETQYF	TGTGCCACCCGACTGGGGGAGACCCAGTACTTC
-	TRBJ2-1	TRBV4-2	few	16	CASSQEGRALGNEQFF	TGTGCCAGCAGCCAAGAGGGCAGAGCTTTAGGCAATGAGCAGTTCTTC
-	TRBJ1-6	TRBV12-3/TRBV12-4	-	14	CASSPGDRASPLHF	TGTGCCAGCAGTCCGGGGGACCGGGCTTCACCCCTCCACTTT